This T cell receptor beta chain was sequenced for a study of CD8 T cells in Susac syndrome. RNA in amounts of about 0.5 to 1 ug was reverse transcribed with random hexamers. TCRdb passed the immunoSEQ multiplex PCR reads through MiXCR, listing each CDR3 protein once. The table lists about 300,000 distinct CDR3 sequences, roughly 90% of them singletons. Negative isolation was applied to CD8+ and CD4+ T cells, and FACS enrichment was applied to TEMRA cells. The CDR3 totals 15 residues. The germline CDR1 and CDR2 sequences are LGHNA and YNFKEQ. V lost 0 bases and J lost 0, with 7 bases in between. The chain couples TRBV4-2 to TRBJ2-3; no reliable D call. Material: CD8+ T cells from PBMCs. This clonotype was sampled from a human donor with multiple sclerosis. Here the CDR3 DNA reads TGTGCCAGCAGCCAAGAGCATTCCAGCACAGATACGCAGTATTTT. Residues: CASSQEHSSTDTQYF.